The present TCR beta chain was sequenced within a study of cytomegalovirus exposure and HLA in healthy donors. Across the whole study: Prior work identified roughly 120 million unique TCR beta sequences in around 170 million T cells.

A note on this clone: Its specificity is not known.

The study sampled nominally healthy donors, though unrecorded immune exposures were likely. The CDR3 spans 18 residues. PCR used 60 Vbeta primers and 13 Jbeta primers. The protocol was immunoSEQ multiplex PCR, while the TCRdb copy is restricted to in-frame clones and leaves out a portion. The table has roughly 110,000 clones, about 60% seen once; the top ten hold about 2.2%. The study, taken as a whole, reports: A later analysis showed HLA-associated TCR beta chains outstripping equally common others in clonal expansion. In a later analysis, TCR beta V- and J-gene trimming was associated with a missense DCLRE1C variant.

The receptor's source is a woman aged 25 to 39 in good health and CMV-seronegative. The sample was PBMCs. The chain has TRBV12-2 and TRBJ1-1; the table's D call, TRBD1, has no DNA check behind it. TRBV12-2 is a pseudogene segment. Written as DNA, the CDR3 is TGTGCAAGTCGCTTAGCCGGGACAGAAAACAAAATGAACACTGAAGCTTTCTTT. It codes for CASRLAGTENKMNTEAFF.